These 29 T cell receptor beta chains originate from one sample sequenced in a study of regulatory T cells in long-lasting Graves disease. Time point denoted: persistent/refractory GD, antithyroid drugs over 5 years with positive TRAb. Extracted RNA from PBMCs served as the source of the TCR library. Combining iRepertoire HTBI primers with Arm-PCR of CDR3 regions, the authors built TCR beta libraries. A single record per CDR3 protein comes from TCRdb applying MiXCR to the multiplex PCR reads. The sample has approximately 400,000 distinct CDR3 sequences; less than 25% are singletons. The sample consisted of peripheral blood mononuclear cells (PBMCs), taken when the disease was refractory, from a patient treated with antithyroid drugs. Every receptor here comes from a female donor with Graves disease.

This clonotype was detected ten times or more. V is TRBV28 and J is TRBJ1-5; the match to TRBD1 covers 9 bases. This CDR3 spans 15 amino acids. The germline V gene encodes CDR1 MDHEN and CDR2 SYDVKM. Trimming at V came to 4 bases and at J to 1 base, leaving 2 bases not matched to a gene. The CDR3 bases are TGTGCCAGCAGTTGGGACAGGGTCAGCAATCAGCCCCAGCATTTT. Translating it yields CASSWDRVSNQPQHF.

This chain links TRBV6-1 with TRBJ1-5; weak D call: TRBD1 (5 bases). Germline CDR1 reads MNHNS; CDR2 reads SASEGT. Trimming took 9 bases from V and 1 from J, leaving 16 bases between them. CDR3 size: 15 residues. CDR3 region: CASVRGGLSNQPQHF. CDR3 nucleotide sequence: TGTGCCAGTGTAAGGGGAGGTTTGAGCAATCAGCCCCAGCATTTT.

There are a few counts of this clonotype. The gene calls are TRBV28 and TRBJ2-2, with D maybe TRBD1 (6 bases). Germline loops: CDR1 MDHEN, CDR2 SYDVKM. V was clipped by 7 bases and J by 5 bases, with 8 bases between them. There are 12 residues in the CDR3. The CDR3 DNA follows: TGTGCCAGCAAGGGGGTTACCGGGGAGCTGTTTTTT. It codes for CASKGVTGELFF.

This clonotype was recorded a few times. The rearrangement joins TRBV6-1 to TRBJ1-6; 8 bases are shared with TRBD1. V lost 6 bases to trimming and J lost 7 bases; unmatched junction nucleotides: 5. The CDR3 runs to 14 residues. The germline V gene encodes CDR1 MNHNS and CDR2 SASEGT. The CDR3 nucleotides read TGTGCCAGCAGCTGGACAGGGTCGAATTCACCCCTCCACTTT. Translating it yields CASSWTGSNSPLHF.

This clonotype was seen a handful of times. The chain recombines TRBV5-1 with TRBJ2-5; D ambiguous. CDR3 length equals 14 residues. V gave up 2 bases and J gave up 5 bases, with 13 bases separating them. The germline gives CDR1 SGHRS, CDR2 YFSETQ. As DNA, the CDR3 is TGCGCCAGCAGCTTAGATCTCACGTGGGAGACCCAGTACTTC. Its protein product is CASSLDLTWETQYF.

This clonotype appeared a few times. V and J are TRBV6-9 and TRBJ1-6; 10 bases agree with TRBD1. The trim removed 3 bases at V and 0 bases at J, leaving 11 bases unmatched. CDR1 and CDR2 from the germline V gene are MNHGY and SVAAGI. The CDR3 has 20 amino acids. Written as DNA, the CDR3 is TGTGCCAGCAGTTACATCGGACAGGGGGATGTAGGCTCCTATAATTCACCCCTCCACTTT. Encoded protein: CASSYIGQGDVGSYNSPLHF.

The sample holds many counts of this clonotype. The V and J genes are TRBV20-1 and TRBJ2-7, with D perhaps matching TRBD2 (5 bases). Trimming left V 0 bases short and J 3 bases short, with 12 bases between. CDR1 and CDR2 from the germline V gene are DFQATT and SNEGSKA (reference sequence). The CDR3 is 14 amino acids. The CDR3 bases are TGCAGTGCTAGAGAATTTCGGGGAAACTACGAGCAGTACTTC. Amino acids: CSAREFRGNYEQYF.

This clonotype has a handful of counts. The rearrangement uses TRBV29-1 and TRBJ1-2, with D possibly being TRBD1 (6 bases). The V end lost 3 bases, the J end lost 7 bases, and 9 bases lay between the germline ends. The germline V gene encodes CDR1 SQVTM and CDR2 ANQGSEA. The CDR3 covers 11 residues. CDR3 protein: CSVDKGGGYTF. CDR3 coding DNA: TGCAGCGTTGATAAGGGGGGTGGCTACACCTTC.

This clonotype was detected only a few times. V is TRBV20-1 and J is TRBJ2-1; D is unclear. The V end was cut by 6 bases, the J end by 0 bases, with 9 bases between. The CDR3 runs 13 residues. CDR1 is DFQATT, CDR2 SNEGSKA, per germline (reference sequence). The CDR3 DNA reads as TGCAGTGCCCCCTCGATCTCCTACAATGAGCAGTTCTTC. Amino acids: CSAPSISYNEQFF.

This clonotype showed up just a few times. The CDR3, as DNA: TGTGCCAGCAGTTACTCGGCAACAGACTATGGCTACACCTTC. Its translation: CASSYSATDYGYTF. This chain links TRBV6-2 or TRBV6-3 with TRBJ1-2; D unresolved. V was pared by 0 bases and J by 3 bases, with 8 bases between. Germline V gene sequence: CDR1 MNHEY, CDR2 SVGEGT. The CDR3 totals 14 residues.

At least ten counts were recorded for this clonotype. This CDR3 is CASSKRPGEKLFF. In nucleotides, the CDR3 is TGTGCCAGCAGCAAACGACCTGGGGAAAAACTGTTTTTT. V gene TRBV11-2 combines with J gene TRBJ1-4; D uncertain. The CDR3 runs 13 residues. Germline-derived CDR1 and CDR2 are SGHAT and FQNNGV. Trimming removed 5 bases from V and 8 bases from J, with 12 bases in between.

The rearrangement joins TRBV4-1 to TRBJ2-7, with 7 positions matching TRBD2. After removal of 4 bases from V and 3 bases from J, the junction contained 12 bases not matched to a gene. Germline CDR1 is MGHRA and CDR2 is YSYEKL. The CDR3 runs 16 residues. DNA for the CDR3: TGCGCCAGCAGCCCTTCCGGGGGGAGATCGGGCTACGAGCAGTACTTC. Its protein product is CASSPSGGRSGYEQYF.

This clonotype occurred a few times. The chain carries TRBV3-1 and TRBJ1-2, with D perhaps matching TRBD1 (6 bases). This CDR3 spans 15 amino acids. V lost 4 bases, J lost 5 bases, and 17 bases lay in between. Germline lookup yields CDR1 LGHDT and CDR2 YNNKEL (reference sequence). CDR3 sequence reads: CASSRRPGAQYGYTF. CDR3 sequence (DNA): TGTGCCAGCAGCCGTAGGCCAGGGGCCCAGTATGGCTACACCTTC.

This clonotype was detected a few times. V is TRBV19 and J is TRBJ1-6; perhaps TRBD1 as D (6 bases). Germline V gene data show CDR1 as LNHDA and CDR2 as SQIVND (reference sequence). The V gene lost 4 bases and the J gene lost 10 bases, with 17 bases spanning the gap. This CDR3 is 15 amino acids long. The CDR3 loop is CASSTSTGDTSPLHF. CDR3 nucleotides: TGTGCCAGTAGTACCTCGACAGGTGACACGTCACCCCTCCACTTT.

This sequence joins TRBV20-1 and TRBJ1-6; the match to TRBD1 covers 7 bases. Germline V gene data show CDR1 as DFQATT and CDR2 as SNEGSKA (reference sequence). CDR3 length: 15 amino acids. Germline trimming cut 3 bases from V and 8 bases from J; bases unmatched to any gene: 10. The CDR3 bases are TGCAGTGCTAGCGTCAGGGGACAGAAGGATTCACCCCTCCACTTT. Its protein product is CSASVRGQKDSPLHF.

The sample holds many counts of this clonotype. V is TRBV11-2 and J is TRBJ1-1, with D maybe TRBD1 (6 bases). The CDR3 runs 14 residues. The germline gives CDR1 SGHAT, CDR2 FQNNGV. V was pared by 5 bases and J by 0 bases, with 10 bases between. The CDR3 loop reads CASSRRQVNTEAFF. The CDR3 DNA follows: TGTGCCAGCAGCCGCCGACAGGTGAACACTGAAGCTTTCTTT.

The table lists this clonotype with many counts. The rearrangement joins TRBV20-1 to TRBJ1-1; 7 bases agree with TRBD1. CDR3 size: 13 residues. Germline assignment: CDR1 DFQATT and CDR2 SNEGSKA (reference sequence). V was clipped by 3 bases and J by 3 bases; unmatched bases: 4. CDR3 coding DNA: TGCAGTGCTAGTGACAGGGTAGACACTGAAGCTTTCTTT. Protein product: CSASDRVDTEAFF.

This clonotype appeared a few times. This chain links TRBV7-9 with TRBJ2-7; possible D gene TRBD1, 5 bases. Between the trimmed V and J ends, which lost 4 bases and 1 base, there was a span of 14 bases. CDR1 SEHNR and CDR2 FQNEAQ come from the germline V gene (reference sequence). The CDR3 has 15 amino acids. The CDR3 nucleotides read TGTGCCAGCAGCTCACCCCACGACAGATCCTACGAGCAGTACTTC. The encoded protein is CASSSPHDRSYEQYF.

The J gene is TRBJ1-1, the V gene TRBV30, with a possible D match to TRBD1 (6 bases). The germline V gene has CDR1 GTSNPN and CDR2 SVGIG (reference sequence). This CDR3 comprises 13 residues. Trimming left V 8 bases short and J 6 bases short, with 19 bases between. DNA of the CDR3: TGTGCCGGCAGTCCACAGGGAGGCGCTGAAGCTTTCTTT. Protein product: CAGSPQGGAEAFF.

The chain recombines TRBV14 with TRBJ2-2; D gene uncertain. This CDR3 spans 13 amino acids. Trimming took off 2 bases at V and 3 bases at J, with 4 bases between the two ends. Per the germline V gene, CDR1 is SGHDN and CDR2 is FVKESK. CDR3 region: CASSQIHTGELFF. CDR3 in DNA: TGTGCCAGCAGCCAAATACACACCGGGGAGCTGTTTTTT.

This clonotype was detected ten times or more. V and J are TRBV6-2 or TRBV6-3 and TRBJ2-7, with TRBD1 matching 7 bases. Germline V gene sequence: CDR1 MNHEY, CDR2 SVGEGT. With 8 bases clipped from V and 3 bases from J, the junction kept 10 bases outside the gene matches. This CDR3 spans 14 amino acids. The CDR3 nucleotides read TGTGCCAGCGGAATCCCGGGACAGTTCTACGAGCAGTACTTC. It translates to CASGIPGQFYEQYF.

CDR3: CASSLGQGSSNQPQHF. DNA for the CDR3: TGTGCCAGTAGTCTCGGACAGGGGAGTAGCAATCAGCCCCAGCATTTT. This chain joins TRBV19 and TRBJ1-5; TRBD1 matches 9 bases. J was trimmed by 0 bases and V by 5 bases; bases with no gene match: 5. Germline V CDR1 and CDR2: LNHDA, SQIVND (reference sequence). The CDR3 spans 16 residues. The complete variable domain, with remaining parts taken from reference TRBV19 and TRBJ1-5, reads DGGITQSPKYLFRKEGQNVTLSCEQNLNHDAMYWYRQDPGQGLRLIYYSQIVNDFQKGDIAEGYSVSREKKESFPLTVTSAQKNPTAFYLCASSLGQGSSNQPQHFGDGTRLSIL.

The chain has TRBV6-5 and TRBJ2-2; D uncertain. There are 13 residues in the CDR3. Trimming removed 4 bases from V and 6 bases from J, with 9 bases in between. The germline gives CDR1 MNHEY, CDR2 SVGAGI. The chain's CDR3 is CASSSALPGELFF. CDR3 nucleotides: TGTGCCAGCAGTTCGGCATTGCCCGGGGAGCTGTTTTTT.

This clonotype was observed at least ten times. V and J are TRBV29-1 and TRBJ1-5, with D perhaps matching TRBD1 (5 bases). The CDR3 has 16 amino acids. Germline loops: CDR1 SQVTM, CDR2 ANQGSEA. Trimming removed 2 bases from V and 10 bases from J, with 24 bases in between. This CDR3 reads CSVEYRNRTTGQPQHF. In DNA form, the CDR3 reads TGCAGCGTTGAATACAGGAACAGGACAACTGGTCAACCCCAGCATTTT.

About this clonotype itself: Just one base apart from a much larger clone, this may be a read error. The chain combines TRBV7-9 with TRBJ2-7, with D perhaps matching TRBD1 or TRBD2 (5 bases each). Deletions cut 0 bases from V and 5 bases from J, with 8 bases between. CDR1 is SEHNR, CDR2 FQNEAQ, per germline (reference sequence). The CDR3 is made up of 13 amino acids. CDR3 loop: CASSLALGDEQYF. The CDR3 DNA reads TGTGCCAGCAGCTTAGCGCTGGGGGACGAGCAGTACTTC.

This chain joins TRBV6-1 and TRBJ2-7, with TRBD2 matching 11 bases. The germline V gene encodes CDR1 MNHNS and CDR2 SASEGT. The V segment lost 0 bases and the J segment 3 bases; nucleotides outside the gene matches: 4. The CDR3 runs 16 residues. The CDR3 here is CASSEALTSGGYEQYF. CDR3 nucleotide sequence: TGTGCCAGCAGTGAAGCGTTAACTAGCGGGGGCTACGAGCAGTACTTC.

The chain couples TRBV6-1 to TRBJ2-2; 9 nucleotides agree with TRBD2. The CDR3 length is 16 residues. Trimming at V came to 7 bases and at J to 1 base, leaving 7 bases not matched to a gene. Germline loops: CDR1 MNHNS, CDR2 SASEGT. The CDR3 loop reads CASIKRSGGNTGELFF. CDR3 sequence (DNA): TGTGCCAGCATCAAACGTAGCGGGGGGAACACCGGGGAGCTGTTTTTT.

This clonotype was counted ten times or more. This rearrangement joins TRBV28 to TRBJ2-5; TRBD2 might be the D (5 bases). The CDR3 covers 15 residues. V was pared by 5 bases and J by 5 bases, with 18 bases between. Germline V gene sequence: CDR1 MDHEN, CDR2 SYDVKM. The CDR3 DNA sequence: TGTGCCAGCAGTCCCCACGAGTCAGGAGGCGAGACCCAGTACTTC. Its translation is CASSPHESGGETQYF.

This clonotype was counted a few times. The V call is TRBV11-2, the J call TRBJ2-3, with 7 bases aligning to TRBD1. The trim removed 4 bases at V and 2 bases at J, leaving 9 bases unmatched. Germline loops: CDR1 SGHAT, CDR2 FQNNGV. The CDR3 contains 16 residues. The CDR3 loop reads CASSSKRDSYTDTQYF. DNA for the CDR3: TGTGCCAGCAGCTCAAAGAGGGACAGCTACACAGATACGCAGTATTTT.